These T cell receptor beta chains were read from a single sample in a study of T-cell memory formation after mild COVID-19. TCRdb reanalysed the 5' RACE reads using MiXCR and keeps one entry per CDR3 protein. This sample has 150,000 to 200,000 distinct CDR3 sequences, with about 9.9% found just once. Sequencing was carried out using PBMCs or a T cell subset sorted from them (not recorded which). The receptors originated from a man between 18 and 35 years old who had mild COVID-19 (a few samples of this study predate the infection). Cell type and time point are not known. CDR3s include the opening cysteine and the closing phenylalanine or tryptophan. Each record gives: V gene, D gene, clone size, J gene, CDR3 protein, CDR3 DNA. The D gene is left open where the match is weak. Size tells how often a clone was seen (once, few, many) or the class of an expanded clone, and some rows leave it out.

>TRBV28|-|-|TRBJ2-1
CASRAGNYNEQFF
TGTGCCAGCCGCGCGGGCAACTACAATGAGCAGTTCTTC
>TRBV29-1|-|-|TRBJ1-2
CSVGGGVKWGYTF
TGCAGCGTTGGAGGCGGGGTAAAGTGGGGCTACACCTTC
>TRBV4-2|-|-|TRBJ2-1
CASSQVLADEQFF
TGTGCCAGCAGCCAAGTTCTAGCCGATGAGCAGTTCTTC
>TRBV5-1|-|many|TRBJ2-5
CASSLGTTKETQYF
TGCGCCAGCAGCTTGGGGACTACTAAAGAGACCCAGTACTTC
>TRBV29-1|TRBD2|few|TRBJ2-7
CSVHRGGRSDEQYF
TGCAGCGTACACCGGGGGGGGAGAAGCGACGAGCAGTACTTC
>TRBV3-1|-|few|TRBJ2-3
CASQLPGTDTQYF
TGTGCCAGCCAACTACCAGGCACAGATACGCAGTATTTT
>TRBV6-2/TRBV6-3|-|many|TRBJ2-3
CASRRGTDTQYF
TGTGCCAGCAGGCGGGGCACAGATACGCAGTATTTT
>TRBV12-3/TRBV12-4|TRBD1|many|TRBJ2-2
CASSLAGQGSTGELFF
TGTGCCAGCAGTTTAGCGGGACAGGGATCCACCGGGGAGCTGTTTTTT
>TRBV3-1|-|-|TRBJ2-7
CATTQTPSYEQYF
TGTGCCACCACCCAAACCCCCTCCTACGAGCAGTACTTC
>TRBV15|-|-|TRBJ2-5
CATSRDITVGETQYF
TGTGCCACCAGCAGAGATATTACGGTAGGAGAGACCCAGTACTTC
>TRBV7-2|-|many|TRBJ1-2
CASSLWGGHGYTF
TGTGCCAGCAGCTTATGGGGAGGTCATGGCTACACCTTC
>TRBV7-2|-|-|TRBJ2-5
CASSFFSGTQETQYF
TGTGCCAGCAGCTTTTTTAGCGGAACTCAAGAGACCCAGTACTTC
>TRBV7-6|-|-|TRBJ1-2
CASSPWRGDYGYTF
TGTGCCAGCAGCCCCTGGCGGGGTGACTATGGCTACACCTTC
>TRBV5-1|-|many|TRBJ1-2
CASSLSGYGQGYTF
TGCGCCAGCAGCTTGTCAGGGTATGGTCAAGGCTACACCTTC
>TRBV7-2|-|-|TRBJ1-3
CASRKAGDSGNTIYF
TGTGCCAGCAGAAAGGCAGGGGACTCTGGAAACACCATATATTTT
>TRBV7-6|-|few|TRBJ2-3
CASMSYDTQYF
TGTGCCAGCATGAGCTACGATACGCAGTATTTT
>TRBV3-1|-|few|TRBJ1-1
CASSQERKAFF
TGTGCCAGCAGCCAAGAGAGAAAGGCTTTCTTT
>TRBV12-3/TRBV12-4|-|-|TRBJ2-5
CASSTLGGGLETQYF
TGTGCCAGCAGTACCCTTGGGGGGGGCCTGGAGACCCAGTACTTC
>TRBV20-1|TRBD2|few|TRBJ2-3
CSASLAGSTDTQYF
TGCAGTGCTTCGCTAGCGGGCAGTACAGATACGCAGTATTTT
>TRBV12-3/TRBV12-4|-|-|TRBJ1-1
CASSSGAGRRTEAFF
TGTGCCAGCAGTTCCGGGGCAGGGCGAAGGACTGAAGCTTTCTTT
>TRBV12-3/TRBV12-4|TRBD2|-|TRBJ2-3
CATGAGGTFTDTQYF
TGTGCCACCGGTGCGGGGGGAACTTTCACAGATACGCAGTATTTT
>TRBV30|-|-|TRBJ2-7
CAWKPREVRGSNHF
TGTGCCTGGAAGCCGAGAGAGGTCCGGGGCTCGAATCACTTC
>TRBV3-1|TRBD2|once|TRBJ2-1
CASSQPGLNEQFF
TGTGCCAGCAGCCAGCCGGGACTAAATGAGCAGTTCTTC
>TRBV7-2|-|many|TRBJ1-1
CASSLSENTEAFF
TGTGCCAGCAGCTTATCAGAAAACACTGAAGCTTTCTTT
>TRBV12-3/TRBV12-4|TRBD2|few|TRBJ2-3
CASSFLPTSGGGQYF
TGTGCCAGCAGCTTTCTCCCGACTAGCGGGGGTGGGCAGTATTTT
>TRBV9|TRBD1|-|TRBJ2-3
CASSVTGTGGNTQYF
TGTGCCAGCAGCGTTACCGGGACAGGGGGAAATACGCAGTATTTT
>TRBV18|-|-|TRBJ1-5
CASSPEVEGSSNQPQHF
TGTGCCAGCTCACCAGAAGTAGAAGGGTCTAGCAATCAGCCCCAGCATTTT
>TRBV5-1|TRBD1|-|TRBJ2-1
CASSLMTGDEQFF
TGCGCCAGCAGCTTGATGACAGGGGATGAGCAGTTCTTC
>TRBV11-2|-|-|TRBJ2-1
CASSPFGGYNEQFF
TGTGCCAGCAGCCCATTCGGGGGCTACAATGAGCAGTTCTTC
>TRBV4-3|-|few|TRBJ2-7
CASSQRGGRENYEQYF
TGCGCCAGCAGCCAGAGGGGAGGCAGGGAAAACTACGAGCAGTACTTC
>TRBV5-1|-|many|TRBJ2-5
CASSTNRDYQETQYF
TGCGCCAGCAGCACTAACCGGGACTACCAAGAGACCCAGTACTTC
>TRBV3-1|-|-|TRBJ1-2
CASSQARGAEGYTF
TGTGCCAGCAGCCAAGCCAGGGGCGCGGAGGGCTACACCTTC
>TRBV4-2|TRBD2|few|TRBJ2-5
CASSRSGGKQETQYF
TGTGCCAGCAGCCGTAGCGGGGGGAAACAAGAGACCCAGTACTTC
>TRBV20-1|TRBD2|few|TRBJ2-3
CSARDSGGGGDTQYF
TGCAGTGCTAGAGATAGCGGGGGTGGAGGAGATACGCAGTATTTT
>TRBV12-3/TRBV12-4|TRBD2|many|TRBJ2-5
CASRPVGTILETQYF
TGTGCCAGCAGGCCCGTCGGGACTATCTTAGAGACCCAGTACTTC
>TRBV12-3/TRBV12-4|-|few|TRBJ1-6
CASTQAPRDNSPLHF
TGTGCCAGCACCCAGGCGCCCCGGGATAATTCACCCCTCCACTTT
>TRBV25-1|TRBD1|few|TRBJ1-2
CASSPGTGTYGYTF
TGTGCCAGCTCTCCCGGGACAGGGACCTATGGCTACACCTTC
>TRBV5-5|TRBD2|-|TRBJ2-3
CASSLRGGVRQYF
TGTGCCAGCAGCCTCCGGGGAGGGGTGAGGCAGTATTTT
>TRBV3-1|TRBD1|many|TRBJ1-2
CASSPAGGGNYGYTF
TGTGCCAGCAGCCCAGCAGGGGGAGGCAACTATGGCTACACCTTC
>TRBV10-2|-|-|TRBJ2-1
CASSNNNNEQFF
TGCGCCAGCAGTAACAACAACAATGAGCAGTTCTTC
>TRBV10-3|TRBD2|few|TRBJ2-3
CAISILAGDDTQYF
TGTGCCATCAGTATCCTAGCGGGGGACGATACGCAGTATTTT
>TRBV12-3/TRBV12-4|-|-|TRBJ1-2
CASSLASPDNYGYTF
TGTGCCAGCAGTTTAGCCTCGCCAGATAACTATGGCTACACCTTC
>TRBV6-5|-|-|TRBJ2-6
CASKGRGRLISGANVLTF
TGTGCCAGCAAGGGGCGGGGCAGGCTAATATCTGGGGCCAACGTCCTGACTTTC
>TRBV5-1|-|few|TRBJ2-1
CASSSGTRIYNEQFF
TGCGCCAGCAGCTCCGGGACACGAATTTACAATGAGCAGTTCTTC
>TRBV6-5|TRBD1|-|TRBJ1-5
CASSPRQGGGNQPQHF
TGTGCCAGCAGTCCGCGACAGGGCGGGGGCAATCAGCCCCAGCATTTT
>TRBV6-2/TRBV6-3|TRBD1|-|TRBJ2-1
CASSYRGLFGNEQFF
TGTGCCAGCAGCTACAGGGGTCTATTTGGAAATGAGCAGTTCTTC
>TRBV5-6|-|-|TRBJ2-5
CASSFDLLHQETQYF
TGTGCCAGCAGCTTCGATCTCCTTCACCAAGAGACCCAGTACTTC
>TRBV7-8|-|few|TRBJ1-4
CASSLDRGTGEKLFF
TGTGCCAGCAGCTTAGACCGGGGAACGGGCGAAAAACTGTTTTTT
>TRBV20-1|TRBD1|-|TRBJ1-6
CSAPYRGRGYNSPLHF
TGCAGTGCGCCTTACAGGGGCAGGGGCTATAATTCACCCCTCCACTTT
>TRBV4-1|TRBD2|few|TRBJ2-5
CASSQLSGGAQETQYF
TGCGCCAGCAGCCAACTGAGCGGGGGGGCCCAAGAGACCCAGTACTTC
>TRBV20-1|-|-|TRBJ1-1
CSAFLPNTEAFF
TGCAGTGCTTTCTTGCCGAACACTGAAGCTTTCTTT
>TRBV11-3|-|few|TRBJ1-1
CASSFDGPETEAFF
TGTGCCAGCAGCTTTGACGGACCCGAGACTGAAGCTTTCTTT